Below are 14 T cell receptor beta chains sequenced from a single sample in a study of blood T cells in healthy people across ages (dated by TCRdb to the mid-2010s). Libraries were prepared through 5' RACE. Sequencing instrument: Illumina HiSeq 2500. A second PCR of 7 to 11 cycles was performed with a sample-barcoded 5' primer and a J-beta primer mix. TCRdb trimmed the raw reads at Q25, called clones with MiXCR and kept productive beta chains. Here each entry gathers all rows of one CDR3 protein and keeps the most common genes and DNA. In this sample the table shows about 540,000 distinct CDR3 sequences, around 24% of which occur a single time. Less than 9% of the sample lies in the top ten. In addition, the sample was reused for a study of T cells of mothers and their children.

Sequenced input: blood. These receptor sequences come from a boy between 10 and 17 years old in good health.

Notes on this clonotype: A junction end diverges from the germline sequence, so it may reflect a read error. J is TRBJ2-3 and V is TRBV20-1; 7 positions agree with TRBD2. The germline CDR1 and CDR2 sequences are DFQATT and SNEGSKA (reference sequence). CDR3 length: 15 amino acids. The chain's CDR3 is CSALSGETSTDMQYF. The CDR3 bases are TGCAGTGCTTTGAGCGGGGAAACTAGCACAGATATGCAGTATTTT.

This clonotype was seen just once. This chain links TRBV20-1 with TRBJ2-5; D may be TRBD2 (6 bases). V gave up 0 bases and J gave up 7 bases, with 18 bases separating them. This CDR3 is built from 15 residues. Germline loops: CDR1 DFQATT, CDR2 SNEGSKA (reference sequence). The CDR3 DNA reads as TGCAGTGCTAGAGATACCCGGGACTCCCTAGGGACCCAGTACTTC. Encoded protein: CSARDTRDSLGTQYF.

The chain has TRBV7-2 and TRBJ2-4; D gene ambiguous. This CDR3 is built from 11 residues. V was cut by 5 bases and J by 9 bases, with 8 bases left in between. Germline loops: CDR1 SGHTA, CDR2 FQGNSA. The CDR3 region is CASSPGPIQYF. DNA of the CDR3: TGTGCCAGCAGCCCTGGTCCCATTCAGTACTTC.

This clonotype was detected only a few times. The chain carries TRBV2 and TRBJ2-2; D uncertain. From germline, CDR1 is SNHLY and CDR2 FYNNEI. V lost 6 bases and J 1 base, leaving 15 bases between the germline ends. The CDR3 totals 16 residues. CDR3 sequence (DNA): TGTGCCAGCAGCGCGAGGCACTCGGGGAACACCGGGGAGCTGTTTTTT. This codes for CASSARHSGNTGELFF. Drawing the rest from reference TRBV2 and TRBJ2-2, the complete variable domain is EPEVTQTPSHQVTQMGQEVILRCVPISNHLYFYWYRQILGQKVEFLVSFYNNEISEKSEIFDDQFSVERPDGSNFTLKIRSTKLEDSAMYFCASSARHSGNTGELFFGEGSRLTVL.

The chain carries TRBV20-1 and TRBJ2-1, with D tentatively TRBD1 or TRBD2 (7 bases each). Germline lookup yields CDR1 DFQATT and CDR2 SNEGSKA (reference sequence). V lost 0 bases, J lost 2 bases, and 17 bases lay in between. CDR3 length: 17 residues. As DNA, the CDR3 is TGCAGTGCTAGAGATCTAAGCGGGACAGCACCCTACAATGAGCAGTTCTTC. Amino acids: CSARDLSGTAPYNEQFF.

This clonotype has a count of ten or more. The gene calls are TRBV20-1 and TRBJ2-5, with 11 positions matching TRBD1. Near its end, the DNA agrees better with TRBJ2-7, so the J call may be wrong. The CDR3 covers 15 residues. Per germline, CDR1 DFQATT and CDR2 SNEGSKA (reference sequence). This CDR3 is CSNVRRTGGYYEQYF. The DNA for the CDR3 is TGCAGTAACGTACGTCGGACAGGGGGCTACTACGAGCAGTACTTC.

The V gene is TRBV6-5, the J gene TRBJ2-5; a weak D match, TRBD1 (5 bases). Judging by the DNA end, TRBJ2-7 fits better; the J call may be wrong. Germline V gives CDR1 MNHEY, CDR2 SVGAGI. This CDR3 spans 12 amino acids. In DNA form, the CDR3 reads TGTGCCAGCAGTGGCGACAGTTTCGAGCAGTACTTC. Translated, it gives CASSGDSFEQYF.

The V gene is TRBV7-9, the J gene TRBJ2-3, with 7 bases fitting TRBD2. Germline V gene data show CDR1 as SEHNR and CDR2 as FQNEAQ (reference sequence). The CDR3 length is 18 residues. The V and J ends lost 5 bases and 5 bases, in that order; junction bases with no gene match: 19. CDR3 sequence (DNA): TGTGCCAGCAGCCCTACCTCGTCGGGACTAAAGATGGTAGATACGCAGTATTTT. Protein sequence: CASSPTSSGLKMVDTQYF.

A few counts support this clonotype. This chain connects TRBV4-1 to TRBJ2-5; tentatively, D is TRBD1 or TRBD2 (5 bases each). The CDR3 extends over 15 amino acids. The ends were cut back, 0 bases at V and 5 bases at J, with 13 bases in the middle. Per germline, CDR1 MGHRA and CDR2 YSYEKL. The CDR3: CASSQDPGPVETQYF. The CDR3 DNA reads TGCGCCAGCAGCCAAGATCCGGGACCAGTGGAGACCCAGTACTTC.

The CDR3 loop is CASSPRDRAYGYTF. CDR3 nucleotide sequence: TGCGCCAGCAGCCCGAGGGACAGAGCTTATGGCTACACCTTC. J is TRBJ1-2 and V is TRBV5-1, with 7 bases that match TRBD1. V dropped 4 bases and J dropped 5; count of bases not matched to a gene: 8. Germline values: CDR1 SGHRS, CDR2 YFSETQ. The CDR3 contains 14 residues. The variable domain in full, completed from reference TRBV5-1 and TRBJ1-2, reads KAGVTQTPRYLIKTRGQQVTLSCSPISGHRSVSWYQQTPGQGLQFLFEYFSETQRNKGNFPGRFSGRQFSNSRSEMNVSTLELGDSALYLCASSPRDRAYGYTFGSGTRLTVV.

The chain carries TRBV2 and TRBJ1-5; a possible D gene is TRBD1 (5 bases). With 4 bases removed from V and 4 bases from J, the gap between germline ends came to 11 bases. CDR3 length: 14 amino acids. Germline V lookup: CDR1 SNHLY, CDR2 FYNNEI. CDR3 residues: CASSGSGKNQPQHF. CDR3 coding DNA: TGTGCCAGCAGTGGTTCAGGGAAGAATCAGCCCCAGCATTTT.

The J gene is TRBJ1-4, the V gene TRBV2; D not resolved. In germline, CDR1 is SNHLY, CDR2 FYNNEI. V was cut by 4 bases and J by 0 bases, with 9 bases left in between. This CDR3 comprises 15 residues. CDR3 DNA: TGTGCCAGCAGTGGACGTGGTGCAACTAATGAAAAACTGTTTTTT. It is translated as CASSGRGATNEKLFF.

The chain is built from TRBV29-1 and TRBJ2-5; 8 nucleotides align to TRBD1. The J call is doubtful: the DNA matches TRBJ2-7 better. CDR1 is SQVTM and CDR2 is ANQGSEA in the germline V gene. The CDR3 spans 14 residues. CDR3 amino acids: CSASNRDRLREQYF. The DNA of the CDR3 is TGCAGCGCAAGTAACCGGGACAGGCTTCGCGAGCAGTACTTC.

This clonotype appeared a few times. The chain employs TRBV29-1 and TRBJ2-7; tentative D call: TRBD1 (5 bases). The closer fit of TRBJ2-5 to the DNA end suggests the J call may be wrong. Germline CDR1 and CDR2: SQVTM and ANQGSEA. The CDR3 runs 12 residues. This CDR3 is CSAAGREETQYF. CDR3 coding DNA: TGCAGCGCTGCCGGCAGGGAAGAGACCCAGTACTTC.